The sequence of this T cell receptor beta chain was determined in a study of shared clonotypes between healthy human individuals. About the research overall: CD8 memory received one plate per donor, CD8 naive two, CD4 memory three and CD4 naive three. Notes on the study in general: Since donors were few, the genetic and exposure-history diversity represented was limited. Sampling covered blood only; tissue repertoires likely differ.

As concerns this clone: Its matching antigen is unknown.

Caucasian adults residing in Nashville, Tennessee made up all the donors. The germline gives CDR1 KGHSH, CDR2 LQKENI. Trimming left V 2 bases short and J 5 bases short, with 12 bases between. CDR3 length equals 14 residues. Data came from immunoSEQ multiplex PCR; TCRdb stores just in-frame clones and leaves some out. The sample has approximately 2.5 million clones; over 85% are singletons. What was sequenced was naive CD4+ T cells from PBMCs. Subset noted: CD45RA+ positively selected. V gene TRBV18 combines with J gene TRBJ1-2, with D possibly matching TRBD1 (6 bases). This receptor was taken from a man aged 18 to 30 in good health. Some clones in this sample may be carry-over from other donors' samples. The DNA of the CDR3 is TGTGCCAGCTCACCAGCAGGGGCTGGATATGGCTACACCTTC. It translates to CASSPAGAGYGYTF. Filled out from reference TRBV18 and TRBJ1-2, the complete variable domain reads NAGVMQNPRHLVRRRGQEARLRCSPMKGHSHVYWYRQLPEEGLKFMVYLQKENIIDESGMPKERFSAEFPKEGPSILRIQQVVRGDSAAYFCASSPAGAGYGYTFGSGTRLTVV.